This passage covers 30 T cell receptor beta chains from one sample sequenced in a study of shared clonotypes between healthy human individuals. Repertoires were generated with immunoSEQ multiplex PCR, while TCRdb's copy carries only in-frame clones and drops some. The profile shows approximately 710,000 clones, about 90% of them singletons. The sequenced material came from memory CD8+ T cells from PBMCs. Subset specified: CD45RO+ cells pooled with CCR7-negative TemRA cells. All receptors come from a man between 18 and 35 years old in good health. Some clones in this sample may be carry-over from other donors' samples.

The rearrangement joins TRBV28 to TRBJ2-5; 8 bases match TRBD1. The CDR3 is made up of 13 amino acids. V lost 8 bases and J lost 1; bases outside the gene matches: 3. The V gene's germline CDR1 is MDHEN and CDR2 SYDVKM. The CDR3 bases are TGTGCCAGCGCAGGGGGCATCCAAGAGACCCAGTACTTC. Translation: CASAGGIQETQYF. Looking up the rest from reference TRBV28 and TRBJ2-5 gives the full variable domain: DVKVTQSSRYLVKRTGEKVFLECVQDMDHENMFWYRQDPGLGLRLIYFSYDVKMKEKGDIPEGYSVSREKKERFSLILESASTNQTSMYLCASAGGIQETQYFGPGTRLLVL.

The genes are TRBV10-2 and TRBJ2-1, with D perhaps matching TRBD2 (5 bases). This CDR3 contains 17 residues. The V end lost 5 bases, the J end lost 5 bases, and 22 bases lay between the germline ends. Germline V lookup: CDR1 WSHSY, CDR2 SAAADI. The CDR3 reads CASSYFIGGSVDNEQFF. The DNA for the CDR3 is TGCGCCAGCAGTTATTTTATCGGCGGGTCAGTGGACAATGAGCAGTTCTTC.

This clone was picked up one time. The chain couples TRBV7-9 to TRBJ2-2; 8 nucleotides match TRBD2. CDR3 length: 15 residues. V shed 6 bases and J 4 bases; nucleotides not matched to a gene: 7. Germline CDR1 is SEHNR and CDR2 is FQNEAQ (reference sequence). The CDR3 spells CASSWAGGGTGELFF. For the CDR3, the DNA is TGTGCCAGCAGTTGGGCGGGAGGAGGCACCGGGGAGCTGTTTTTT.

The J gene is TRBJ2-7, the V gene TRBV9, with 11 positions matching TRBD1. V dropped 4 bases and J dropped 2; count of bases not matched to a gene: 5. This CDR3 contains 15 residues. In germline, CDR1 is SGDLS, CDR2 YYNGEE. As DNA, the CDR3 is TGTGCCAGCAGCTCCAGGACAGGGGGCCCCTACGAGCAGTACTTC. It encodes CASSSRTGGPYEQYF.

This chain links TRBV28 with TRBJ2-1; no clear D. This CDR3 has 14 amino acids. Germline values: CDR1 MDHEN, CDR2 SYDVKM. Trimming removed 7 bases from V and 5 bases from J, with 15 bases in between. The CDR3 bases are TGTGCCAGCACCCCCGGCCAATTCGACAATGAGCAGTTCTTC. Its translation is CASTPGQFDNEQFF.

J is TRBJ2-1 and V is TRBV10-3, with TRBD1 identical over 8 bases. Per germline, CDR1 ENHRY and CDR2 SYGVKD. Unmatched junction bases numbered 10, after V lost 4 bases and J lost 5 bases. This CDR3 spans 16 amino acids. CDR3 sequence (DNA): TGTGCCATCAGTGCCCGACAGGGGCCACCGAACAATGAGCAGTTCTTC. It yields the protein CAISARQGPPNNEQFF.

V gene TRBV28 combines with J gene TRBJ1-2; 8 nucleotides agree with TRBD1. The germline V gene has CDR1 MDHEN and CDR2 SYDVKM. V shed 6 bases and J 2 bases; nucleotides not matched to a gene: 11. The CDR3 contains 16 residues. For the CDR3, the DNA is TGTGCCAGCAGGGGACCCTTGACAGGGGTCAACTATGGCTACACCTTC. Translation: CASRGPLTGVNYGYTF.

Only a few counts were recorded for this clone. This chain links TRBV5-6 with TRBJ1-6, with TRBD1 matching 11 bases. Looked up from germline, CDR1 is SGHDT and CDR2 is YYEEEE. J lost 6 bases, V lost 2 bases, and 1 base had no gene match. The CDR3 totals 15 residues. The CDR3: CASSFGTGGNSPLHF. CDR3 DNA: TGTGCCAGCAGCTTCGGGACAGGGGGTAATTCACCCCTCCACTTT.

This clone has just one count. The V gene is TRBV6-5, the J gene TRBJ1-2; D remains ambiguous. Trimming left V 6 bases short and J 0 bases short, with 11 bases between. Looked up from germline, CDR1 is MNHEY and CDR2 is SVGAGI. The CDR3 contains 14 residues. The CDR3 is CASSSLGPNYGYTF. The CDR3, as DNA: TGTGCCAGCAGCTCCCTCGGACCTAACTATGGCTACACCTTC.

Here the CDR3 DNA reads TGTGCCAGCCTTCGGGGGTATCAAGAGACCCAGTACTTC. Its translation: CASLRGYQETQYF. V is TRBV6-1 and J is TRBJ2-5, with a possible D match to TRBD2 (6 bases). V was shortened by 8 bases and J by 2 bases, with 12 bases between the two germline ends. Looked up from germline, CDR1 is MNHNS and CDR2 is SASEGT. The CDR3 runs to 13 residues.

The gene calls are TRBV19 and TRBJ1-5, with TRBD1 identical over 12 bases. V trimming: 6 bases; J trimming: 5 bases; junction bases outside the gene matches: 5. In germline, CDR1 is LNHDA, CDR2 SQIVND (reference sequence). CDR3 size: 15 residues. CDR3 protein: CASRGDRGLDQPQHF. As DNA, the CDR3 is TGTGCCAGTAGAGGGGACAGGGGGCTGGATCAGCCCCAGCATTTT.

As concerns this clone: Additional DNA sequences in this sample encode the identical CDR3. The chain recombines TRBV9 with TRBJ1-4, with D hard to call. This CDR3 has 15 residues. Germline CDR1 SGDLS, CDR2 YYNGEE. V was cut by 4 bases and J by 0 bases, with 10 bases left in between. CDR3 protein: CASSPGQATNEKLFF. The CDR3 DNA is TGTGCCAGCAGCCCCGGTCAAGCAACTAATGAAAAACTGTTTTTT.

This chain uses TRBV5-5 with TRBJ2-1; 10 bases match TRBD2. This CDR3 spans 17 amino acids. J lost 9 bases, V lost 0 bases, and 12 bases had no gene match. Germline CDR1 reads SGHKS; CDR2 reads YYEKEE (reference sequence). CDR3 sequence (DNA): TGTGCCAGCAGCTTGGCGGGCTCTAGCGGGAGTTTAAGTGAGCAGTTCTTC. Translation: CASSLAGSSGSLSEQFF. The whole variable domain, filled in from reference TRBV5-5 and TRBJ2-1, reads DAGVTQSPTHLIKTRGQQVTLRCSPISGHKSVSWYQQVLGQGPQFIFQYYEKEERGRGNFPDRFSARQFPNYSSELNVNALLLGDSALYLCASSLAGSSGSLSEQFFGPGTRLTVL.

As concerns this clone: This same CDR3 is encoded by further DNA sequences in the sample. CDR3 bases: TGTGCCAGCAGTCGGCGACAGGGATCCTACGAGCAGTACTTC. This gives the protein CASSRRQGSYEQYF. V is TRBV27 and J is TRBJ2-7, with TRBD1 identical over 7 bases. Losses at the gene ends were 5 bases for V and 1 base for J; bases not matched to a gene: 5. This CDR3 has 14 residues. Germline CDR1 and CDR2: MNHEY and SMNVEV (reference sequence).

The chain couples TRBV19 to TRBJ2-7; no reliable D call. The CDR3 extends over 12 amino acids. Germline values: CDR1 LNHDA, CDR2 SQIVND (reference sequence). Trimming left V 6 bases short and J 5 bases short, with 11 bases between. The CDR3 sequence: CASRVPGHEQYF. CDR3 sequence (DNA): TGTGCCAGTAGGGTGCCTGGTCACGAGCAGTACTTC.

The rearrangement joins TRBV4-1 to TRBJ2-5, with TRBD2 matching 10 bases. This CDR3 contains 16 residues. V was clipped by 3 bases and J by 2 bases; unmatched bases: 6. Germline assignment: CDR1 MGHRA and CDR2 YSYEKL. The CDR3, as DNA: TGCGCCAGCAGCCACAGCTCTAGCGGGAGTCAAGAGACCCAGTACTTC. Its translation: CASSHSSSGSQETQYF.

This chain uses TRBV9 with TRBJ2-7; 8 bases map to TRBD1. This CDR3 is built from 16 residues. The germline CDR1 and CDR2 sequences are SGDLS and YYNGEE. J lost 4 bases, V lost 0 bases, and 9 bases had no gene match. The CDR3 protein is CASSVDSGTGRYEQYF. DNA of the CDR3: TGTGCCAGCAGCGTAGACTCGGGGACAGGCCGGTACGAGCAGTACTTC.

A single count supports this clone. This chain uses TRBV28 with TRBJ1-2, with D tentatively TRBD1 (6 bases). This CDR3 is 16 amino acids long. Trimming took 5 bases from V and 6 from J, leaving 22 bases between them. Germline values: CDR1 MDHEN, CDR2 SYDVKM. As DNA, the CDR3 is TGTGCCAGCAGTGAGGGTGGGGGGCTTTTGTCTCATGGCTACACCTTC. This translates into CASSEGGGLLSHGYTF.

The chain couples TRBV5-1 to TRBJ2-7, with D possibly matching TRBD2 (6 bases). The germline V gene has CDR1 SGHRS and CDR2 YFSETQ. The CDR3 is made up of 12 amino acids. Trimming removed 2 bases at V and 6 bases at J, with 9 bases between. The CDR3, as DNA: TGCGCCAGCAGCTTTGGGGGACTCGAGCAGTACTTC. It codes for CASSFGGLEQYF.

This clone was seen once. The DNA of the CDR3 is TGTGCCAGCAGCTTAAAGATATCGAAAAGCTCCTACAATGAGCAGTTCTTC. This encodes CASSLKISKSSYNEQFF. The genes are TRBV7-3 and TRBJ2-1; D gene uncertain. CDR1 and CDR2 from the germline V gene are SGHTA and FQGTGA. Deletions cut 1 base from V and 0 bases from J, with 13 bases between. The CDR3 has 17 residues.

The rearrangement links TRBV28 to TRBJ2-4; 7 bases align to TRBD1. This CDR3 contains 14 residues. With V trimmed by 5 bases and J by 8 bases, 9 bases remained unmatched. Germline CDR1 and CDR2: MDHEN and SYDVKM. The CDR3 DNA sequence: TGTGCCAGCAGTCACGGGACAGCTTGGTACATTCAGTACTTC. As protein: CASSHGTAWYIQYF.

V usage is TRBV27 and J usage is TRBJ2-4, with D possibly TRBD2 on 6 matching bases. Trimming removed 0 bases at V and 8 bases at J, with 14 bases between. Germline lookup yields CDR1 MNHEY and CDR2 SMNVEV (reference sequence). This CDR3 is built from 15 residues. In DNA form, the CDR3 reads TGTGCCAGCAGTTTATCGTTGGAGGGTGTGGACATTCAGTACTTC. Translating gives CASSLSLEGVDIQYF.

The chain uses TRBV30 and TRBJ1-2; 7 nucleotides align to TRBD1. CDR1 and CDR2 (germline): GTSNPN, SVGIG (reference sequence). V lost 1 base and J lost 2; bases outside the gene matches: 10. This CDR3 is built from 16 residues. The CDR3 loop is CAWSAIGGRENYGYTF. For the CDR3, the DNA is TGTGCCTGGAGTGCAATAGGGGGCAGGGAGAACTATGGCTACACCTTC.

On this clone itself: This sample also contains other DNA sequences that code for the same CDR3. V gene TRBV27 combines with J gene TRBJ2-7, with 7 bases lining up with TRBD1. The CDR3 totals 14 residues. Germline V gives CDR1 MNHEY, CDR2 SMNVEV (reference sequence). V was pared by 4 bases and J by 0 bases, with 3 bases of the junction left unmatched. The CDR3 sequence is CASSSRQGSYEQYF. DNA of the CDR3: TGTGCCAGCAGTTCGAGACAGGGCTCCTACGAGCAGTACTTC.

CDR3: CASSFTGKEQFF. The CDR3, as DNA: TGTGCCAGCAGCTTCACCGGGAAAGAGCAGTTCTTC. The chain has TRBV11-2 and TRBJ2-1; a possible D gene is TRBD2 (5 bases). V gave up 3 bases and J gave up 10 bases, with 10 bases separating them. The CDR3 loop spans 12 amino acids. The germline gives CDR1 SGHAT, CDR2 FQNNGV.

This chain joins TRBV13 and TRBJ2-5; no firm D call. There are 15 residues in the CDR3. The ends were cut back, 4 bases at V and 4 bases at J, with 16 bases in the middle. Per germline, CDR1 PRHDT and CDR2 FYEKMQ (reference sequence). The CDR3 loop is CASSSLSVAGETQYF. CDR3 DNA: TGTGCCAGCAGCTCCCTCTCAGTAGCTGGAGAGACCCAGTACTTC.

The CDR3 DNA reads as TGTGCCAGCCTAGCGGGAGGATTGGATACGCAGTATTTT. This encodes CASLAGGLDTQYF. The chain uses TRBV6-1 and TRBJ2-3, with 11 nucleotides matching TRBD2. Germline loops: CDR1 MNHNS, CDR2 SASEGT. This CDR3 has 13 amino acids. With 8 bases clipped from V and 6 bases from J, the junction kept 4 bases outside the gene matches.

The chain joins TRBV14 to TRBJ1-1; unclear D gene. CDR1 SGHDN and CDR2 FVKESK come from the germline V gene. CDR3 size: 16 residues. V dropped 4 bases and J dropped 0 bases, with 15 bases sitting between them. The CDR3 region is CASSPTKASMNTEAFF. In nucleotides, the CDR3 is TGTGCCAGCAGCCCCACTAAGGCCTCCATGAACACTGAAGCTTTCTTT.

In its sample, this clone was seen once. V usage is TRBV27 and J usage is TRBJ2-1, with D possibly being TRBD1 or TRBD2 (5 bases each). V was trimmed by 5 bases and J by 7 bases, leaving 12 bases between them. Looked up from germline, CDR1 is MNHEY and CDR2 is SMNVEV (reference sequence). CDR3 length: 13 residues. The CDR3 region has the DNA TGTGCCAGCAGTGTGGGACCCGCGAATGAGCAGTTCTTC. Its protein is CASSVGPANEQFF.

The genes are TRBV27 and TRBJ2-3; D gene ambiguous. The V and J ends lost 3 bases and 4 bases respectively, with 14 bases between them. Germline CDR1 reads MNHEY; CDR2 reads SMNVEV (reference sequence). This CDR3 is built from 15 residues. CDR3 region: CASSLLPLGADTQYF. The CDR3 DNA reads TGTGCCAGCAGTTTGCTCCCCTTAGGAGCAGATACGCAGTATTTT.